The clone carrying this T cell receptor (beta chain) was detected only once. Its antigen is currently unknown. This entry is derived from a study of T cells after posttransplantation cyclophosphamide. The CDR3 consists of 16 residues. Germline lookup yields CDR1 MDHEN and CDR2 SYDVKM. Trimming cost V 5 bases and J 0 bases, with 14 bases left between them. Cyclophosphamide on days +3 and +4 followed busulfan-fludarabine conditioning and a marrow graft. Using immunoSEQ multiplex PCR, the repertoire was profiled, and TCRdb retains in-frame clones only, with some absent. The data show several hundred clones, almost 60% seen once. Study-wide results and caveats: TRB clonality was highly associated with recipient CMV seropositivity and reactivation. Later blood repertoires were often dominated by clones from the donor CD8+ memory compartment.

The genes are TRBV28 and TRBJ1-5; possible D gene TRBD1, 5 bases. The source material was CD8+ T cells sorted from blood, sampled after allogeneic stem cell transplant with posttransplant cyclophosphamide. This receptor was obtained from a male patient aged 45-60 years who received an allogeneic stem cell transplant from an unrelated donor, was CMV-positive, and had acute GVHD only. Some T cells here may be from the graft donor. CDR3 in DNA: TGTGCCAGCAGTACCCAGACAGTCTATAGCAATCAGCCCCAGCATTTT. Translating gives CASSTQTVYSNQPQHF. Using reference TRBV28 and TRBJ1-5 for the parts outside the CDR3, the full variable domain is DVKVTQSSRYLVKRTGEKVFLECVQDMDHENMFWYRQDPGLGLRLIYFSYDVKMKEKGDIPEGYSVSREKKERFSLILESASTNQTSMYLCASSTQTVYSNQPQHFGDGTRLSIL.